The 27 T cell receptor beta chains below come from one sample, sequenced in a study of blood T cell repertoires in COVID-19. The table came from immunoSEQ multiplex PCR; TCRdb's copy has only in-frame clones and leaves some out. The sample has 150,000 to 200,000 clones; approximately 87% are singletons. Sequenced material: peripheral blood. The receptors here all came from a man between 18 and 35 years old with active or convalescent COVID-19.

The rearrangement links TRBV7-2 to TRBJ2-7; D remains ambiguous. The CDR3 is 12 residues long. The germline V gene has CDR1 SGHTA and CDR2 FQGNSA. In DNA, the CDR3 is TGTGCTTCAAGGTCTGGGCTGTACGAGCAGTACTTC. Amino acids: CASRSGLYEQYF.

The V and J genes are TRBV28 and TRBJ2-2; D is unresolved. This CDR3 is 11 amino acids long. Germline CDR1 MDHEN, CDR2 SYDVKM. V gave up 3 bases and J gave up 7 bases, with 3 bases separating them. The CDR3 here is CASSLSGELFF. The CDR3 bases are TGTGCCAGCAGTTTGAGCGGGGAGCTGTTTTTT.

The chain combines TRBV5-1 with TRBJ1-2; 8 positions agree with TRBD1. CDR1 and CDR2 (germline): SGHRS, YFSETQ. V shed 3 bases, J shed 5 bases, and the junction held 6 bases outside the gene matches. The CDR3 consists of 14 residues. This CDR3 reads CASSYGQGLYGYTF. CDR3 coding DNA: TGCGCCAGCAGCTACGGACAGGGATTATATGGCTACACCTTC.

The rearrangement joins TRBV9 to TRBJ1-3; TRBD1 aligns across 8 bases. The V segment lost 3 bases and the J segment 2 bases; nucleotides outside the gene matches: 4. This CDR3 region has 15 residues. Germline CDR1 and CDR2: SGDLS and YYNGEE. CDR3: CASSAQGAAGNTIYF. The CDR3 region has the DNA TGTGCCAGCAGCGCTCAGGGGGCGGCTGGAAACACCATATATTTT.

The chain employs TRBV7-6 and TRBJ1-1; D is perhaps TRBD1 (6 bases). CDR1 is SGHVS, CDR2 FNYEAQ, per germline. V was cut by 3 bases and J by 0 bases, with 17 bases left in between. CDR3 length equals 17 residues. CDR3 bases: TGTGCCAGCAGCTTTTCAGGGGTCATAGGTTTGAACACTGAAGCTTTCTTT. Its translation is CASSFSGVIGLNTEAFF.

The rearrangement uses TRBV25-1 and TRBJ1-1; maybe TRBD1 (6 bases). CDR1 and CDR2 from the germline V gene are MGHDK and SYGVNS. The V gene lost 6 bases and the J gene lost 1 base, with 9 bases spanning the gap. The CDR3 extends over 13 amino acids. CDR3 DNA sequence: TGTGCCAGCAGCACAGGGCGGAACACTGAAGCTTTCTTT. This encodes CASSTGRNTEAFF.

In DNA form, the CDR3 reads TGTGCCAGCAGCTTAACGGGTTCGACTAACTATGGCTACACCTTC. Its translation: CASSLTGSTNYGYTF. The chain links TRBV7-4 to TRBJ1-2, with D hard to call. Germline-derived CDR1 and CDR2 are SGHVT and SQSDAQ. The CDR3 runs to 15 residues. Trimming took off 2 bases at V and 0 bases at J, with 10 bases between the two ends.

The sample holds one count of this clone. V gene TRBV9 combines with J gene TRBJ2-2, with TRBD2 matching over 7 bases. Germline loops: CDR1 SGDLS, CDR2 YYNGEE. Germline trimming cut 3 bases from V and 5 bases from J; bases unmatched to any gene: 7. There are 15 residues in the CDR3. CDR3 amino acids: CASSGRDYLTGELFF. The DNA for the CDR3 is TGTGCCAGCAGCGGCCGGGACTATTTAACCGGGGAGCTGTTTTTT.

The CDR3, as DNA: TGTGCCAGCAGCGGGGACAGGCCCGATGAAGCTTTCTTT. It translates to CASSGDRPDEAFF. The rearrangement joins TRBV2 to TRBJ1-1; 8 positions match TRBD1. Germline-derived CDR1 and CDR2 are SNHLY and FYNNEI. V was clipped by 6 bases and J by 7 bases; unmatched bases: 7. The CDR3 is 13 amino acids.

The chain combines TRBV5-1 with TRBJ1-2; 9 bases fit TRBD1. V was pared by 4 bases and J by 7 bases, with 8 bases of the junction left unmatched. The germline gives CDR1 SGHRS, CDR2 YFSETQ. The CDR3 extends over 14 amino acids. The CDR3 region is CASSPGTGRGGYTF. The CDR3 region has the DNA TGCGCCAGCAGCCCAGGGACAGGGAGGGGTGGCTACACCTTC.

For this clone: One end of the junction fails to match germline, which may point to a read error. CDR3 residues: CTSRLAGVEGQFF. As DNA, the CDR3 is TGCACCTCCCGACTAGCGGGGGTGGAGGGCCAGTTCTTC. V usage is TRBV12-3 or TRBV12-4 and J usage is TRBJ2-1, with 12 nucleotides matching TRBD2. This CDR3 spans 13 amino acids.

The rearrangement links TRBV12-3 or TRBV12-4 to TRBJ2-3; 8 bases align to TRBD1. The CDR3 totals 12 residues. V was clipped by 6 bases and J by 9 bases; unmatched bases: 5. CDR3 bases: TGTGCCAGCAGCCCCGACAGGGGAACGCAGTATTTT. Translated, it gives CASSPDRGTQYF.

The chain couples TRBV7-2 to TRBJ1-5; D not certain. Germline lookup yields CDR1 SGHTA and CDR2 FQGNSA. The V and J ends lost 3 bases and 7 bases respectively, with 10 bases between them. The CDR3 covers 13 residues. The CDR3 nucleotides read TGTGCCAGCAGCTTCCGGGAAGGCCAGCCCCAGCATTTT. It translates to CASSFREGQPQHF.

The chain carries TRBV28 and TRBJ2-3, with 12 bases aligning to TRBD2. Germline values: CDR1 MDHEN, CDR2 SYDVKM. The CDR3 has 15 residues. V was clipped by 6 bases and J by 4 bases; unmatched bases: 5. The CDR3 region is CASSKLAGGSDTQYF. As DNA, the CDR3 is TGTGCCAGCAGCAAACTAGCGGGGGGCTCAGATACGCAGTATTTT.

The V and J genes are TRBV7-2 and TRBJ1-2; D is ambiguous. Deletions cut 6 bases from V and 8 bases from J, with 22 bases between. There are 15 residues in the CDR3. Germline V CDR1 and CDR2: SGHTA, FQGNSA. CDR3 residues: CASSFTDRESYGYTF. The CDR3 DNA follows: TGTGCCAGCAGTTTTACAGACCGGGAGAGCTACGGCTACACCTTC. The full variable domain, in which reference TRBV7-2 and TRBJ1-2 provide the parts outside the CDR3, is GAGVSQSPSNKVTEKGKDVELRCDPISGHTALYWYRQSLGQGLEFLIYFQGNSAPDKSGLPSDRFSAERTGGSVSTLTIQRTQQEDSAVYLCASSFTDRESYGYTFGSGTRLTVV.

This clone was found once. The V and J genes are TRBV6-5 and TRBJ1-2; TRBD1 aligns across 8 bases. This CDR3 has 13 amino acids. Germline assignment: CDR1 MNHEY and CDR2 SVGAGI. The V segment lost 7 bases and the J segment 6 bases; nucleotides outside the gene matches: 7. The CDR3 region has the DNA TGTGCCAGCACCCGACAGGGGTTAAATGGCTACACCTTC. Amino acid sequence: CASTRQGLNGYTF.

CDR3 sequence reads: CASMEGPEKLFF. The CDR3 coding sequence is TGTGCCAGCATGGAGGGGCCTGAAAAACTGTTTTTT. The V gene is TRBV7-9, the J gene TRBJ1-4, with D perhaps matching TRBD1 (5 bases). Per the germline V gene, CDR1 is SEHNR and CDR2 is FQNEAQ (reference sequence). V lost 7 bases and J 7 bases, leaving 10 bases between the germline ends. CDR3 size: 12 residues. The whole variable domain, remainder taken from reference TRBV7-9 and TRBJ1-4, is DTGVSQNPRHKITKRGQNVTFRCDPISEHNRLYWYRQTLGQGPEFLTYFQNEAQLEKSRLLSDRFSAERPKGSFSTLEIQRTEQGDSAMYLCASMEGPEKLFFGSGTQLSVL.

J is TRBJ2-7 and V is TRBV13; 8 nucleotides align to TRBD2. The CDR3 loop spans 18 amino acids. V lost 5 bases, J lost 1 base, and 16 bases stayed unmatched. The germline CDR1 and CDR2 sequences are PRHDT and FYEKMQ (reference sequence). CDR3 sequence (DNA): TGTGCCAGCAGCCTAACCTTAGACCCAGCGGGAGTTTCCTACGAGCAGTACTTC. This translates into CASSLTLDPAGVSYEQYF.

This sequence joins TRBV27 and TRBJ2-3, with TRBD2 matching 9 bases. In germline, CDR1 is MNHEY, CDR2 SMNVEV (reference sequence). This CDR3 has 14 residues. Trimming removed 8 bases from V and 2 bases from J; junction bases left unmatched: 5. The chain's CDR3 is CASGRLADTDTQYF. CDR3 DNA: TGTGCCAGCGGCAGACTAGCGGACACAGATACGCAGTATTTT.

This chain joins TRBV2 and TRBJ2-5; TRBD2 aligns across 10 bases. The CDR3 extends over 15 amino acids. Germline V gene data show CDR1 as SNHLY and CDR2 as FYNNEI. V was clipped by 8 bases and J by 5 bases; unmatched bases: 11. In DNA, the CDR3 is TGTGCCAGCGAGTTGTCTAGCGGGGGCGGGGAGACCCAGTACTTC. It is translated as CASELSSGGGETQYF.

This chain connects TRBV20-1 to TRBJ2-1; 7 bases are shared with TRBD2. CDR3 size: 11 residues. V shed 3 bases and J 10 bases; nucleotides not matched to a gene: 3. Germline V gene lookup returns CDR1 DFQATT and CDR2 SNEGSKA (reference sequence). The CDR3 bases are TGCAGTGCTAGGGCTAGCGGAGAGCAGTTCTTC. Translated, it gives CSARASGEQFF.

This clone was observed a handful of times. V is TRBV11-2 and J is TRBJ1-5, with 8 nucleotides matching TRBD1. J was trimmed by 3 bases and V by 5 bases; bases with no gene match: 6. In germline, CDR1 is SGHAT, CDR2 FQNNGV. The CDR3 has 15 amino acids. The CDR3 DNA is TGTGCCAGCAGCGTGGACAGGGCTAACAATCAGCCCCAGCATTTT. Amino acid sequence: CASSVDRANNQPQHF.

This clone was detected once. The rearrangement links TRBV19 to TRBJ1-1; maybe TRBD1 (5 bases). Trimming stripped 6 bases from V and 5 bases from J, with 22 bases between. The CDR3 is made up of 16 amino acids. Germline V lookup: CDR1 LNHDA, CDR2 SQIVND (reference sequence). The CDR3 nucleotides read TGTGCCAGTAGCCGGGGGATTATTGGCGGGGGTACTGAAGCTTTCTTT. Protein sequence: CASSRGIIGGGTEAFF.

The J gene is TRBJ1-6, the V gene TRBV5-6; D is perhaps TRBD1 (5 bases). This CDR3 is built from 16 residues. In germline, CDR1 is SGHDT, CDR2 YYEEEE. V lost 5 bases and J lost 7, with 19 bases in between. CDR3 sequence reads: CASRGGGSLGNSPLHF. CDR3 nucleotides: TGTGCCAGCAGGGGTGGGGGGTCCCTTGGAAATTCACCCCTCCACTTT.

The chain recombines TRBV6-5 with TRBJ2-1; 7 nucleotides agree with TRBD2. J lost 5 bases, V lost 6 bases, and 7 bases had no gene match. Germline V gene data show CDR1 as MNHEY and CDR2 as SVGAGI. The CDR3 covers 14 residues. CDR3 amino acids: CASRPGTTNNEQFF. The CDR3 coding sequence is TGTGCCAGCAGACCCGGGACTACTAACAATGAGCAGTTCTTC.

CDR3 bases: TGTGCCACCAGTGATTTTAACCGACAGGGGGCACGGGATACGCAGTATTTT. This codes for CATSDFNRQGARDTQYF. The chain is built from TRBV24-1 and TRBJ2-3; 10 nucleotides align to TRBD1. The V gene end was trimmed by 1 base and the J gene end by 6 bases; junction bases not matched to a gene: 9. This CDR3 has 17 residues. Germline CDR1 reads KGHDR; CDR2 reads SFDVKD.

The DNA for the CDR3 is TGTGCCAGCAGTTCGAGCTGGCGGGACGGCTACAATGAGCAGTTCTTC. It specifies CASSSSWRDGYNEQFF. This chain links TRBV27 with TRBJ2-1; tentatively, D is TRBD2 (6 bases). Germline V gene lookup returns CDR1 MNHEY and CDR2 SMNVEV (reference sequence). The CDR3 runs 16 residues. Trimming shortened V by 4 bases and J by 3 bases, and 16 bases separated the two germline ends.